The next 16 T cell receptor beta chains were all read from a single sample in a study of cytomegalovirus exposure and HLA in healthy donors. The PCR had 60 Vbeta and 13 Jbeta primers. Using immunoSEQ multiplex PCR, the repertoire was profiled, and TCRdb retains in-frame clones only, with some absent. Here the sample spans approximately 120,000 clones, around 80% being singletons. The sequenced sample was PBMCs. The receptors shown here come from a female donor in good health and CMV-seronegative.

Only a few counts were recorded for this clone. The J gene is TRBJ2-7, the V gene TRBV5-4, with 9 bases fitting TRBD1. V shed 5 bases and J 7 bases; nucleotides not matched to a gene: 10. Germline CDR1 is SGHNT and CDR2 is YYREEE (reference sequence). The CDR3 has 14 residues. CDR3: CASSIDRGVGEQYF. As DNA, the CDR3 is TGTGCCAGCAGTATTGACAGGGGGGTAGGGGAGCAGTACTTC.

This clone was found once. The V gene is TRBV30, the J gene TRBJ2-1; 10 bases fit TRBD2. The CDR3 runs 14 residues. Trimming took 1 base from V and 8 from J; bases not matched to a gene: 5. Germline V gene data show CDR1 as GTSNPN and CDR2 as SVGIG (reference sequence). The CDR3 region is CAWSAGLATDEQFF. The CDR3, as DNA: TGTGCCTGGAGTGCGGGACTAGCGACGGATGAGCAGTTCTTC.

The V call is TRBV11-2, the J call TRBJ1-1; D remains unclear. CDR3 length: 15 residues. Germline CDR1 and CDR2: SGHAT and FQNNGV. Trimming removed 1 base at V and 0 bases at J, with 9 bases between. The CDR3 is CASSLGRTLNTEAFF. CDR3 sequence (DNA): TGTGCCAGCAGCTTAGGACGGACTTTGAACACTGAAGCTTTCTTT.

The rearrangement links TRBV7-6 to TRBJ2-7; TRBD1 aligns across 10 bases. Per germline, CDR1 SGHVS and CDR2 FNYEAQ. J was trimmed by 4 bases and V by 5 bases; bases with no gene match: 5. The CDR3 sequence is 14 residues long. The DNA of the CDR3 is TGTGCCAGCAGCCCCCGGGACAGGGGTTACGAGCAGTACTTC. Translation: CASSPRDRGYEQYF. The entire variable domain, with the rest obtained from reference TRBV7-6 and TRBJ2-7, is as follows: GAGVSQSPRYKVTKRGQDVALRCDPISGHVSLYWYRQALGQGPEFLTYFNYEAQQDKSGLPNDRFSAERPEGSISTLTIQRTEQRDSAMYRCASSPRDRGYEQYFGPGTRLTVT.

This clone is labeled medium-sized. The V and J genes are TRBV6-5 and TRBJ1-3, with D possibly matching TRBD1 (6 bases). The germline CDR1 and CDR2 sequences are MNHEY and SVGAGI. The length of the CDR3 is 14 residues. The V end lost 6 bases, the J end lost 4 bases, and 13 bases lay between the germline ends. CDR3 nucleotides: TGTGCCAGCAGATACCTACAGGGAGGAAACACCATATATTTT. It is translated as CASRYLQGGNTIYF.

The CDR3: CASSSQGPGTQYF. Here the CDR3 DNA reads TGTGCCAGCAGCTCACAGGGACCGGGGACGCAGTATTTT. J is TRBJ2-3 and V is TRBV7-3; maybe TRBD1 (6 bases). V was cut by 4 bases and J by 9 bases, with 14 bases left in between. The germline gives CDR1 SGHTA, CDR2 FQGTGA. This CDR3 has 13 residues.

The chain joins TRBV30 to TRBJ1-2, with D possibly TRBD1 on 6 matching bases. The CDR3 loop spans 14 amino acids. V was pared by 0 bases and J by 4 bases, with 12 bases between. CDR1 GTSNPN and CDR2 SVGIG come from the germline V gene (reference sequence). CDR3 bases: TGTGCCTGGAGTGTACAGGGTTTCATCTATGGCTACACCTTC. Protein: CAWSVQGFIYGYTF.

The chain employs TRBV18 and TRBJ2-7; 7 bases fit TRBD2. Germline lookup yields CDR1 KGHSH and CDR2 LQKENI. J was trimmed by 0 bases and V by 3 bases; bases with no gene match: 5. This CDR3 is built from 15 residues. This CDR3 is CASSPASGSSYEQYF. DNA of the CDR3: TGTGCCAGCTCACCGGCTAGCGGAAGCTCCTACGAGCAGTACTTC.

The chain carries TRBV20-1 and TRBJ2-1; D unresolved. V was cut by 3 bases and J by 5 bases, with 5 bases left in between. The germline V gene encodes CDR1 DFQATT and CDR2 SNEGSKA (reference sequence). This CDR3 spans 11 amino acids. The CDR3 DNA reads TGCAGTGCTAGCATTCACAATGAGCAGTTCTTC. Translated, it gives CSASIHNEQFF.

The CDR3 nucleotides are TGTGCCAGCAGTGGAGGGGACAGGATTATTAATGAGCAGTTCTTC. Residues: CASSGGDRIINEQFF. The rearrangement links TRBV6-5 to TRBJ2-1; 8 bases agree with TRBD1. This CDR3 is 15 amino acids long. V lost 5 bases, J lost 7 bases, and 10 bases stayed unmatched. Germline loops: CDR1 MNHEY, CDR2 SVGAGI.

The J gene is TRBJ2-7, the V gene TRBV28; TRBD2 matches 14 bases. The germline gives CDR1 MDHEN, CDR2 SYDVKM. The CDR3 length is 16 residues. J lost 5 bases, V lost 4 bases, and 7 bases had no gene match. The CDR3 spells CASSSPTSGRAHEQYF. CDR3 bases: TGTGCCAGCAGTTCACCGACTAGCGGGAGGGCTCACGAGCAGTACTTC.

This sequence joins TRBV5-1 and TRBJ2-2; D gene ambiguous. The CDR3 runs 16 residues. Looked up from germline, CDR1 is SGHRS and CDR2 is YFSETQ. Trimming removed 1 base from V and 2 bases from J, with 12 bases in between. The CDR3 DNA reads TGCGCCAGCAGCTTGCTGGCAGGCGCAAACACCGGGGAGCTGTTTTTT. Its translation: CASSLLAGANTGELFF.

The DNA of the CDR3 is TGTGCCAGCAGCCCCCGGGGGGTTAATGAGCAGTTCTTC. It specifies CASSPRGVNEQFF. The chain combines TRBV7-3 with TRBJ2-1; the match to TRBD2 covers 7 bases. The CDR3 length is 13 residues. V shed 5 bases and J 7 bases; nucleotides not matched to a gene: 5. Germline CDR1 reads SGHTA; CDR2 reads FQGTGA.

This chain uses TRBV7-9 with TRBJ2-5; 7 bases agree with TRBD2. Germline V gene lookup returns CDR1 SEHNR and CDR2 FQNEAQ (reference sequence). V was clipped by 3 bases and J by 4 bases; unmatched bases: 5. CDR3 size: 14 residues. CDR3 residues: CASSFGGGGETQYF. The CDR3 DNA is TGTGCCAGCAGCTTTGGCGGGGGTGGAGAGACCCAGTACTTC.

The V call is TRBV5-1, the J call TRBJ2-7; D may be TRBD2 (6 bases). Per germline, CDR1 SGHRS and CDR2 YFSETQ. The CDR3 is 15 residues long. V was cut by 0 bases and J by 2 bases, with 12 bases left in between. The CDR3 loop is CASSLVGEDPYEQYF. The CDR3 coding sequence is TGCGCCAGCAGCTTGGTGGGGGAGGACCCCTACGAGCAGTACTTC.

The CDR3 DNA follows: TGTGCCAGCGGGGCGGGGGGGCCCCAAACAGTTGAGCAGTACTTC. Translation gives CASGAGGPQTVEQYF. The genes are TRBV6-1 and TRBJ2-7, with TRBD2 matching over 9 bases. V shed 8 bases and J 7 bases; nucleotides not matched to a gene: 15. The germline CDR1 and CDR2 sequences are MNHNS and SASEGT. The CDR3 runs 15 residues.